The 21 T cell receptor beta chains in this list originate from one sample, sequenced in a study of blood T cell repertoires in COVID-19. The table came from immunoSEQ multiplex PCR; TCRdb's copy has only in-frame clones and leaves some out. The sample yields more than 70,000 clones, about 93% seen once. Sequenced: peripheral blood. The receptors derive from a woman aged 45-65 years in a cohort sampled during active COVID-19.

This sequence joins TRBV23-1 and TRBJ1-1, with D perhaps matching TRBD1 (5 bases). TRBV23-1 is reported as an ORF; its role is uncertain. CDR3 length equals 18 residues. V lost 3 bases to trimming and J lost 2 bases, with 22 bases between them. CDR3 sequence: CASSHSQGTILLNTEAFF. CDR3 coding DNA: TGCGCCAGCAGTCACTCGCAGGGAACCATCCTCCTTAACACTGAAGCTTTCTTT.

The chain links TRBV10-2 to TRBJ2-3, with a possible D match to TRBD1 (5 bases). The V end was cut by 10 bases, the J end by 2 bases, with 16 bases between. CDR3 length equals 14 residues. Germline loops: CDR1 WSHSY, CDR2 SAAADI. The CDR3: CATIGAPSTDTQYF. The CDR3 coding sequence is TGCGCCACCATAGGGGCACCTTCCACAGATACGCAGTATTTT.

The chain recombines TRBV5-6 with TRBJ1-3; no firm D call. Deletions cut 4 bases from V and 7 bases from J, with 15 bases between. Germline V lookup: CDR1 SGHDT, CDR2 YYEEEE. This CDR3 contains 14 residues. The CDR3 nucleotides read TGTGCCAGCAGCCAACTGGAACAGTTCAACACCATATATTTT. This gives the protein CASSQLEQFNTIYF.

This clone was seen only a few times. The chain links TRBV7-3 to TRBJ1-6, with TRBD1 identical over 10 bases. J gave up 7 bases and V 5 bases, and 2 bases lay outside the gene matches. CDR1 is SGHTA, CDR2 FQGTGA, per germline. The CDR3 consists of 14 residues. The CDR3 protein is CASSRTGGNSPLHF. The DNA for the CDR3 is TGTGCCAGCAGCAGGACAGGGGGAAATTCACCCCTCCACTTT. The full variable domain, its missing parts supplied by reference TRBV7-3 and TRBJ1-6, is GAGVSQTPSNKVTEKGKYVELRCDPISGHTALYWYRQSLGQGPEFLIYFQGTGAADDSGLPNDRFFAVRPEGSVSTLKIQRTERGDSAVYLCASSRTGGNSPLHFGNGTRLTVT.

Points on this clone: Other DNA sequences within the sample encode an identical CDR3. The chain's CDR3 is CASSLGQGGEKLFF. CDR3 DNA sequence: TGCGCCAGCAGCTTGGGACAGGGAGGCGAAAAACTGTTTTTT. The chain combines TRBV5-1 with TRBJ1-4; 7 bases map to TRBD1. The junction had 4 bases not matched to a gene; V was cut back by 0 bases and J by 8 bases. This CDR3 spans 14 amino acids. CDR1 SGHRS and CDR2 YFSETQ come from the germline V gene.

In DNA, the CDR3 is TGTGCCAGTAGTATCTCGGGGACAAACACTGAAGCTTTCTTT. Translating gives CASSISGTNTEAFF. The chain combines TRBV19 with TRBJ1-1, with D possibly being TRBD1 (6 bases). This CDR3 comprises 14 residues. Between the trimmed V and J ends, which lost 3 bases and 2 bases, there was a span of 10 bases. The germline V gene has CDR1 LNHDA and CDR2 SQIVND (reference sequence).

V is TRBV15 and J is TRBJ2-5; TRBD2 might be the D (6 bases). CDR3 length: 15 amino acids. Trimming cost V 2 bases and J 3 bases, with 13 bases left between them. Germline V gene sequence: CDR1 LNHNV, CDR2 YYDKDF (reference sequence). This CDR3 reads CATSRSPGAEETQYF. The CDR3 bases are TGTGCCACCAGCAGAAGTCCGGGAGCGGAAGAGACCCAGTACTTC.

This chain connects TRBV4-1 to TRBJ1-1, with D perhaps matching TRBD1 (6 bases). The CDR3 has 16 residues. Germline values: CDR1 MGHRA, CDR2 YSYEKL. V dropped 1 base and J dropped 2 bases, with 14 bases sitting between them. The CDR3 loop is CASSQGRGGANTEAFF. CDR3 in DNA: TGCGCCAGCAGCCAAGGAAGGGGGGGCGCTAACACTGAAGCTTTCTTT.

The rearrangement links TRBV3-1 (or the pseudogene TRBV3-2) to TRBJ2-7; 10 nucleotides match TRBD2. Germline V gene sequence: CDR1 LGHDT, CDR2 YNNKEL (reference sequence). CDR3 length: 13 amino acids. With V trimmed by 3 bases and J by 7 bases, 3 bases remained unmatched. The CDR3 DNA follows: TGTGCCAGCAGCCAGGGACTAGCGATTGAGCAGTACTTC. Protein: CASSQGLAIEQYF.

This chain joins TRBV9 and TRBJ2-5; 9 bases are shared with TRBD2. The length of the CDR3 is 15 residues. Per the germline V gene, CDR1 is SGDLS and CDR2 is YYNGEE. V gave up 6 bases and J gave up 0 bases; unmatched junction bases: 6. Here the CDR3 reads CASTRLAGHQETQYF. The DNA of the CDR3 is TGTGCCAGCACCCGGCTAGCGGGACACCAAGAGACCCAGTACTTC.

The chain carries TRBV4-1 and TRBJ2-1, with 8 bases fitting TRBD2. This CDR3 spans 15 amino acids. CDR1 MGHRA and CDR2 YSYEKL come from the germline V gene. Trimming removed 1 base from V and 1 base from J; junction bases left unmatched: 0. As DNA, the CDR3 is TGCGCCAGCAGCCAAGCTAGCGGGTCCTACAATGAGCAGTTCTTC. This gives the protein CASSQASGSYNEQFF.

The count of this clone is one. This chain connects TRBV2 to TRBJ1-5; D remains unclear. Looked up from germline, CDR1 is SNHLY and CDR2 is FYNNEI. The CDR3 is made up of 14 amino acids. V dropped 1 base and J dropped 8 bases, with 12 bases sitting between them. Written as DNA, the CDR3 is TGTGCCAGCAGTGAAGGACAAACGAATGAGCCCCAGCATTTT. It specifies CASSEGQTNEPQHF.

The gene calls are TRBV28 and TRBJ2-2, with D perhaps matching TRBD1 (6 bases). Germline-derived CDR1 and CDR2 are MDHEN and SYDVKM. V was trimmed by 1 base and J by 4 bases, leaving 10 bases between them. The CDR3 consists of 15 residues. The CDR3 DNA sequence: TGTGCCAGCAGTTTATCGCCACAGGGCACCGGGGAGCTGTTTTTT. This encodes CASSLSPQGTGELFF.

CDR3 in amino acids: CASSYSITGELFF. The CDR3 DNA follows: TGTGCCAGCAGTTACTCCATCACCGGGGAGCTGTTTTTT. This chain connects TRBV6-6 to TRBJ2-2, with D unresolved. Trimming stripped 0 bases from V and 4 bases from J, with 3 bases between. The CDR3 loop spans 13 amino acids. Germline V gives CDR1 MNHNY, CDR2 SVGAGI (reference sequence).

In nucleotides, the CDR3 is TGTGCCAGCAGCTTAGTCCCGGGAGAGAACAATGAGCAGTTCTTC. Its protein is CASSLVPGENNEQFF. The genes are TRBV7-3 and TRBJ2-1, with D maybe TRBD2 (6 bases). Germline CDR1 reads SGHTA; CDR2 reads FQGTGA. This CDR3 comprises 15 residues. The ends were cut back, 2 bases at V and 5 bases at J, with 13 bases in the middle.

The rearrangement links TRBV5-4 to TRBJ2-5, with D perhaps matching TRBD2 (6 bases). V dropped 4 bases and J dropped 4 bases, with 11 bases sitting between them. Germline CDR1 is SGHNT and CDR2 is YYREEE (reference sequence). The CDR3 length is 13 residues. For the CDR3, the DNA is TGTGCCAGCAGCAGGGACTTCGGAGAGACCCAGTACTTC. As protein: CASSRDFGETQYF.

The chain carries TRBV4-1 and TRBJ2-2; a possible D gene is TRBD2 (7 bases). Germline lookup yields CDR1 MGHRA and CDR2 YSYEKL. The CDR3 is 15 residues long. The V and J ends lost 7 bases and 2 bases respectively, with 14 bases between them. CDR3 bases: TGCGCCAGCACTGTGGGCGGGGGCAACACCGGGGAGCTGTTTTTT. Translation: CASTVGGGNTGELFF.

The chain recombines TRBV6-1 with TRBJ2-7; TRBD2 matches at 12 bases. Germline CDR1 reads MNHNS; CDR2 reads SASEGT. The trim removed 2 bases at V and 7 bases at J, leaving 6 bases unmatched. The CDR3 sequence is 15 residues long. The CDR3 nucleotides read TGTGCCAGCAGTGAAATCGCTAGCGGGAGGGGAGAGCAGTACTTC. This translates into CASSEIASGRGEQYF.

This clone was seen more than once but under ten times. This chain uses TRBV12-3 or TRBV12-4 with TRBJ1-1; D not resolved. The V gene lost 3 bases and the J gene lost 7 bases, with 9 bases spanning the gap. This CDR3 contains 12 residues. The CDR3 loop reads CASSFPGSEAFF. The CDR3 nucleotides are TGTGCCAGCAGTTTCCCCGGGAGTGAAGCTTTCTTT.

This clone was detected once. This chain links TRBV5-1 with TRBJ2-3; possible D gene TRBD2, 6 bases. In germline, CDR1 is SGHRS, CDR2 YFSETQ. V shed 4 bases and J shed 6 bases, with 21 bases lying between them. The CDR3 is made up of 16 amino acids. The CDR3 here is CASSPDGGGSGDTQYF. The CDR3, as DNA: TGCGCCAGCAGCCCGGACGGGGGTGGGTCGGGTGATACGCAGTATTTT.

The genes are TRBV18 and TRBJ1-5; maybe TRBD1 (6 bases). Germline V gene sequence: CDR1 KGHSH, CDR2 LQKENI. V lost 6 bases, J lost 8 bases, and 14 bases lay in between. The CDR3 has 13 amino acids. CDR3 amino acids: CASSRDRNEPQHF. CDR3 nucleotides: TGTGCCAGCTCCCGTGACAGGAATGAGCCCCAGCATTTT.